The clone carrying this T cell receptor beta chain was seen at least ten times. The CDR3 sequence is 14 residues long. CDR1 DFQATT and CDR2 SNEGSKA come from the germline V gene (reference sequence). The V gene lost 7 bases and the J gene lost 0 bases, with 15 bases spanning the gap. MiXCR, applied by TCRdb to the 5' RACE reads, yields one record per CDR3 protein. This sample has 40,000 to 60,000 distinct CDR3 sequences; 10% to 15% occur once, and the top ten carry about 4.9%. These data are taken from a study of neurological immune-mediated disorders. The time point denotes: longitudinal time-point 2. Unsorted libraries were prepared from 2 million PBMCs that had been stored at -80 C.

The specimen sequenced was PBMCs. This TCR was sampled from a male donor with HTLV-1-associated myelopathy (HAM/TSP). The rearrangement uses TRBV20-1 and TRBJ1-2; D gene unclear. The chain's CDR3 is CSGLGGRTNYGYTF. The CDR3 nucleotides read TGCAGTGGGCTTGGAGGGAGAACTAACTATGGCTACACCTTC.